Shown below are 8 T cell receptor beta chains from a single sample sequenced in a study of cytomegalovirus exposure and HLA in healthy donors. PCR was performed using 60 Vbeta and 13 Jbeta primers. The table came from immunoSEQ multiplex PCR; TCRdb's copy has only in-frame clones and leaves some out. The data contain 150,000 to 200,000 clones, roughly 80% of them singletons. Source material: PBMCs. Source of these receptors: a male donor in good health and CMV-seronegative.

The gene calls are TRBV5-1 and TRBJ2-5, with 9 bases lining up with TRBD2. Per the germline V gene, CDR1 is SGHRS and CDR2 is YFSETQ. With 3 bases clipped from V and 2 bases from J, the junction kept 2 bases outside the gene matches. CDR3 length: 14 amino acids. The CDR3 region has the DNA TGCGCCAGCAGCTCCGGACTAGCGCAAGAGACCCAGTACTTC. Its translation is CASSSGLAQETQYF.

The chain is built from TRBV5-8 and TRBJ2-3, with 7 bases aligning to TRBD2. Germline values: CDR1 SGHTS, CDR2 YDEGEE. This CDR3 is 14 amino acids long. J was trimmed by 2 bases and V by 7 bases; bases with no gene match: 7. CDR3 nucleotides: TGTGCCAGCTGGGGCCGGGACTACACAGATACGCAGTATTTT. It encodes CASWGRDYTDTQYF.

The rearrangement uses TRBV5-1 and TRBJ2-3; 10 nucleotides agree with TRBD2. This CDR3 spans 16 amino acids. Trimming removed 0 bases from V and 0 bases from J; junction bases left unmatched: 1. Germline CDR1 and CDR2: SGHRS and YFSETQ. In DNA form, the CDR3 reads TGCGCCAGCAGCTTGGTGACTAGCGGGAGCACAGATACGCAGTATTTT. It translates to CASSLVTSGSTDTQYF.

This chain joins TRBV29-1 and TRBJ2-7; 8 nucleotides line up with TRBD2. Germline V gene sequence: CDR1 SQVTM, CDR2 ANQGSEA. The CDR3 contains 13 residues. V dropped 6 bases and J dropped 4; count of bases not matched to a gene: 8. CDR3 in DNA: TGCAGCGTGGTAGCTAGCGGGTCGTACGAGCAGTACTTC. Its protein is CSVVASGSYEQYF.

The chain has TRBV5-4 and TRBJ1-2, with TRBD1 matching over 8 bases. CDR3 size: 16 residues. The germline CDR1 and CDR2 sequences are SGHNT and YYREEE (reference sequence). V dropped 6 bases and J dropped 4; count of bases not matched to a gene: 14. The CDR3 coding sequence is TGTGCCAGCACCCCGCAGGGGGCGACCCCGACCTATGGCTACACCTTC. Translating gives CASTPQGATPTYGYTF.

The chain couples TRBV2 to TRBJ2-2; the D gene is possibly TRBD1 (6 bases). CDR3 length equals 16 residues. V shed 10 bases and J shed 6 bases, with 24 bases lying between them. The germline V gene has CDR1 SNHLY and CDR2 FYNNEI. CDR3 bases: TGTGCCACAGCACGCCGACCAGGGGCTGGCGCCGGGGAGCTGTTTTTT. Protein sequence: CATARRPGAGAGELFF.

The chain couples TRBV2 to TRBJ2-3; a weak D match, TRBD1 (8 bases). The length of the CDR3 is 16 residues. CDR1 is SNHLY, CDR2 FYNNEI, per germline. V lost 8 bases and J lost 3, with 21 bases in between. The CDR3 loop reads CASGGGRGRVTDTQYF. The DNA of the CDR3 is TGTGCCAGCGGGGGGGGCAGGGGGCGGGTAACAGATACGCAGTATTTT.

The chain carries TRBV28 and TRBJ2-7, with TRBD2 matching 11 bases. V shed 6 bases, J shed 0 bases, and the junction held 4 bases outside the gene matches. Germline V gives CDR1 MDHEN, CDR2 SYDVKM. The CDR3 spans 15 residues. CDR3 coding DNA: TGTGCCAGCAGGGGGACTAGCGGTCCCTCCTACGAGCAGTACTTC. Translated: CASRGTSGPSYEQYF.